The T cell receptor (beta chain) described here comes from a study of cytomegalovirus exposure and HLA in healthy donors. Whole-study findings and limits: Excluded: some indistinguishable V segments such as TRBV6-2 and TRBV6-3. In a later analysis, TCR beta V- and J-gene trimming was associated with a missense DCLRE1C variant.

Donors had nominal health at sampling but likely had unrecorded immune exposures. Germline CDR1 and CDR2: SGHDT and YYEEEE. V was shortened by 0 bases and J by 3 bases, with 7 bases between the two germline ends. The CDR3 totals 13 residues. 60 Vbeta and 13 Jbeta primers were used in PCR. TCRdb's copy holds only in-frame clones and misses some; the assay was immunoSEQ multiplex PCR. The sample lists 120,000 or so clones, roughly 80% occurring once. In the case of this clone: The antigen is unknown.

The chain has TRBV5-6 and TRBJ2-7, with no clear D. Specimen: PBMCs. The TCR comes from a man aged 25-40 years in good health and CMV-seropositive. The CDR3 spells CASSLGVLYEQYF. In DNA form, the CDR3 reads TGTGCCAGCAGCTTGGGAGTGCTCTACGAGCAGTACTTC.